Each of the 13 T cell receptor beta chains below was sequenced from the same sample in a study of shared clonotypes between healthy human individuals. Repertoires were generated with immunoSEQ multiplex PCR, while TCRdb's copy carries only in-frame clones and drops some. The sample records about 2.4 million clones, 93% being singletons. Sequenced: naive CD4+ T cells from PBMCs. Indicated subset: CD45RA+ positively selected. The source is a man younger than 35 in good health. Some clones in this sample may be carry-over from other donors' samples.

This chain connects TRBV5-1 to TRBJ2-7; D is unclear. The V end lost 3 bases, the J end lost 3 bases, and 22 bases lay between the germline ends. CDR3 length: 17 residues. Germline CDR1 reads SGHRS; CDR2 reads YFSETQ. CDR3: CASSSLPVMNGNYEQYF. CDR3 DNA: TGCGCCAGCAGCTCCTTACCAGTAATGAACGGAAACTACGAGCAGTACTTC.

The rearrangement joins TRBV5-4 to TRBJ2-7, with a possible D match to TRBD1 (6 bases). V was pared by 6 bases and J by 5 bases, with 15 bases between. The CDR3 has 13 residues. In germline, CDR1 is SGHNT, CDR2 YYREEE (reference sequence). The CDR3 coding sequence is TGTGCCAGCACCCCTTTTGGGGGCCACGAGCAGTACTTC. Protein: CASTPFGGHEQYF.

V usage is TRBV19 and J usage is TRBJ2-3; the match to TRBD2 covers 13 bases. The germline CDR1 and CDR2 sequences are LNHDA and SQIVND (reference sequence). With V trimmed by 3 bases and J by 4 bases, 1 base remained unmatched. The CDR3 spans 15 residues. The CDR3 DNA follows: TGTGCCAGTAGTATGGGACTAGCGGGACCAGATACGCAGTATTTT. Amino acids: CASSMGLAGPDTQYF.

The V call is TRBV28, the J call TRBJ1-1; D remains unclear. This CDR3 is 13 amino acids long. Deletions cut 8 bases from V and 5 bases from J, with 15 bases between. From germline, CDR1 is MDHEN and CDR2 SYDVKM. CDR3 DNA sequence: TGTGCCAGCCATAAACCAAGGAGGACTGAAGCTTTCTTT. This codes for CASHKPRRTEAFF.

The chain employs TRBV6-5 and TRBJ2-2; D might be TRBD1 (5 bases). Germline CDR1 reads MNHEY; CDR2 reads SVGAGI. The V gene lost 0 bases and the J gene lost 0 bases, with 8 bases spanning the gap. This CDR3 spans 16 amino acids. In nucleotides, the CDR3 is TGTGCCAGCAGTTACTCGCCAGGGCCGAACACCGGGGAGCTGTTTTTT. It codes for CASSYSPGPNTGELFF.

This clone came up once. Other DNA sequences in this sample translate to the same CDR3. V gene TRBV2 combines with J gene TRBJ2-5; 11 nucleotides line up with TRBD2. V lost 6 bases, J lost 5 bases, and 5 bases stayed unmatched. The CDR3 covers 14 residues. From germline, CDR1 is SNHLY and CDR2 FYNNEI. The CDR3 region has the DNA TGTGCCAGCAGCCTAGCGGGAGGTGGTGAGACCCAGTACTTC. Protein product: CASSLAGGGETQYF.

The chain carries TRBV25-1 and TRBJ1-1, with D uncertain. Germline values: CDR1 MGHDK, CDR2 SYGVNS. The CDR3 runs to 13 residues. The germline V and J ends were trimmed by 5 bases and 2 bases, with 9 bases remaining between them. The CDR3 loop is CASSPWTNTEAFF. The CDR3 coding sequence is TGTGCCAGCAGTCCCTGGACTAACACTGAAGCTTTCTTT.

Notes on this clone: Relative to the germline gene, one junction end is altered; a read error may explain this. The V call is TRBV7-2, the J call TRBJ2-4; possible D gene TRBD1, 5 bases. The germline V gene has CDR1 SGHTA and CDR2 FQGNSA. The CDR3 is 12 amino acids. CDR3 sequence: CASSIPAGNANF. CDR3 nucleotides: TGTGCCAGCAGCATCCCCGCAGGGAATGCGAACTTC.

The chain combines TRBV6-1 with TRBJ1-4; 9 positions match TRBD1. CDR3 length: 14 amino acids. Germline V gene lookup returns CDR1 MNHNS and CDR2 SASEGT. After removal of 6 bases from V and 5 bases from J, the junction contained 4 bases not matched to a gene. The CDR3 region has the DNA TGTGCCAGCAGGGACAGGGGCCCGAATGAAAAACTGTTTTTT. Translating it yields CASRDRGPNEKLFF.

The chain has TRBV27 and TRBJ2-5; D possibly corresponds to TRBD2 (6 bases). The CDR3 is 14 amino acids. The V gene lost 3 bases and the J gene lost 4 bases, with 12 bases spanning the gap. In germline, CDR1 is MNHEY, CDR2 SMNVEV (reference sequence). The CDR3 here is CASSFRGTTETQYF. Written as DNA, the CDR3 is TGTGCCAGCAGTTTCCGGGGGACGACAGAGACCCAGTACTTC.

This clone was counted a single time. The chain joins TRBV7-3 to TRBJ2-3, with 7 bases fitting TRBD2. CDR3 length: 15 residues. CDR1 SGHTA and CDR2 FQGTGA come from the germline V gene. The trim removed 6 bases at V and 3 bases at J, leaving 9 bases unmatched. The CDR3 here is CASSSPGLGTDTQYF. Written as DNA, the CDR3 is TGTGCCAGCAGTTCACCCGGACTAGGAACAGATACGCAGTATTTT.

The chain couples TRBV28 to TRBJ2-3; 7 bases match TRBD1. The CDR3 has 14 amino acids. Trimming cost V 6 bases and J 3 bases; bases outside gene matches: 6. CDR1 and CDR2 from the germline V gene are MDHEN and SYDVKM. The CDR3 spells CASSIGGRTDTQYF. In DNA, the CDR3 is TGTGCCAGCAGCATAGGGGGCCGGACAGATACGCAGTATTTT.

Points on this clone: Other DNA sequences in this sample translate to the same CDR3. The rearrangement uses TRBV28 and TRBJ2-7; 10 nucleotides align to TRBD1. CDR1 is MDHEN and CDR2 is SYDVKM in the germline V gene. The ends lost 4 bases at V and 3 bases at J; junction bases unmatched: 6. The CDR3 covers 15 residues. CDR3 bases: TGTGCCAGCAGTTCCCGGACAGGGGGAAGCTACGAGCAGTACTTC. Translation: CASSSRTGGSYEQYF. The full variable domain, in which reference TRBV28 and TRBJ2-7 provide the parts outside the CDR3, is DVKVTQSSRYLVKRTGEKVFLECVQDMDHENMFWYRQDPGLGLRLIYFSYDVKMKEKGDIPEGYSVSREKKERFSLILESASTNQTSMYLCASSSRTGGSYEQYFGPGTRLTVT.